These T cell receptor beta chains were read from a single sample in a study of human CD8 memory T cell subsets. TCRdb re-called the 5' RACE reads; every CDR3 protein appears as one record, without DNA. Its listing shows about 3,200 distinct CDR3 sequences. Sequencing was performed on CD8+ T cells from PBMCs. These TCRs come from a human donor in good health. CDR3s include the opening cysteine and the closing phenylalanine or tryptophan. Size values are once, few and many counts, or a class for expanded clones, and some rows have none.

abundance,v_gene,j_gene,CDR3aa
NA,TRBV5-4,TRBJ2-1,CASSLEVGGQTLNEQFF
NA,TRBV5-5,TRBJ2-3,CASSSDRVSSTDTQYF
NA,TRBV29-1,TRBJ1-1,CSVYGGAEAFF
NA,TRBV4-1,TRBJ1-2,CASSLGDRPDYGYTF
medium-sized,TRBV27,TRBJ2-7,CASSLAGLPKDEQYF
NA,TRBV20-1,TRBJ1-2,CSASRTGGYTF
medium-sized,TRBV4-3,TRBJ2-2,CASSQDELAGRREGALFF
NA,TRBV4-1,TRBJ2-3,CASSQTAAGGTTDTQYF
NA,TRBV10-1,TRBJ2-3,CASSEGRGDTDTQYF
NA,TRBV29-1,TRBJ2-3,CSVEKGERGVTDTQYF
medium-sized,TRBV7-9,TRBJ2-2,CASSLVTDTGELFF
NA,TRBV2,TRBJ2-7,CASFSGTDSYEQYF
NA,TRBV5-1,TRBJ2-2,CASSLEPDTGELFF
NA,TRBV5-1,TRBJ2-7,CASSPSDSSSYEQYF
NA,TRBV15,TRBJ2-7,CATSADRVGSSEQYF
medium-sized,TRBV7-9,TRBJ2-1,CASSLLAGGREQFF
NA,TRBV9,TRBJ1-5,CASSDTYSNQPQHF
NA,TRBV7-9,TRBJ2-5,CATQAEETQYF
NA,TRBV28,TRBJ2-7,CASSSPLAGLIYEQYF
NA,TRBV5-1,TRBJ2-5,CASSSGVSETQYF
NA,TRBV11-2,TRBJ2-7,CASSLAGRDEQYF
NA,TRBV5-5,TRBJ2-7,CASSTTYEQYF